The subject of this entry is one TCR beta chain. The antigen remains unidentified. This specimen comes from a study of cytomegalovirus exposure and HLA in healthy donors. V was pared by 2 bases and J by 7 bases, with 6 bases between. This CDR3 is built from 12 residues. Germline V gene data show CDR1 as PRHDT and CDR2 as FYEKMQ (reference sequence). Each donor was healthy, and each was a bone marrow donor. The donors, nominally healthy at sampling, likely had unrecorded immune exposures. It was with 60 Vbeta and 13 Jbeta primers that the PCR ran. Assay: immunoSEQ multiplex PCR; the TCRdb copy retains only in-frame clones and omits some. Here the sample spans 100,000 or so clones, approximately 72% being singletons. Findings and caveats of the study: The authors later found most CMV-associated TCR beta chains appeared HLA-restricted.

This clonotype was sampled from a woman aged 40 to 50 in good health and CMV-seronegative. Sequenced material: PBMCs. This chain uses TRBV13 with TRBJ2-1, with D tentatively TRBD2 (5 bases). CDR3 coding DNA: TGTGCCAGCAGCTTATCGGGGAATGAGCAGTTCTTC. Residues: CASSLSGNEQFF.